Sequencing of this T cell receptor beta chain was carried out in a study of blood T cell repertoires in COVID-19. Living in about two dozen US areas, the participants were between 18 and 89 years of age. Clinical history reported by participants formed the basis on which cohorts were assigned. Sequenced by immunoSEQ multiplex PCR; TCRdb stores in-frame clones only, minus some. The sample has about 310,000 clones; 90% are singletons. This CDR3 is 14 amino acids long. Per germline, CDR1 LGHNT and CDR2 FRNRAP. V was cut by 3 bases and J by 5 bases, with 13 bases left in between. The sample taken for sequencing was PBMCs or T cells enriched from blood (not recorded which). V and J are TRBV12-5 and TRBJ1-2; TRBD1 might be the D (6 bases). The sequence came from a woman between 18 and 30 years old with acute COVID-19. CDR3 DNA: TGTGCTAGTGGTTTAGGGGGTGTCGGGTATGGCTACACCTTC. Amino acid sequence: CASGLGGVGYGYTF.